This passage covers 30 T cell receptor beta chains from one sample sequenced in a study of blood T cell repertoires in COVID-19. Some clones are missing from TCRdb's copy, which holds only in-frame ones; the method was immunoSEQ multiplex PCR. The sample lists over 120,000 clones; 84% were seen once. Sequenced: peripheral blood. Every receptor here comes from a human donor in a cohort sampled during active COVID-19.

The chain couples TRBV21-1 to TRBJ2-6; TRBD2 was called by the table and not checked on the DNA. TRBV21-1 is deemed a pseudogene. The CDR3 contains 13 residues. CDR3 loop: CASSKPTSDVLTF. In nucleotides, the CDR3 is TGTGCCAGCAGCAAACCGACTAGCGACGTCCTGACTTTC.

This clone came up once. The chain carries TRBV2 and TRBJ1-6; D remains unclear. V dropped 6 bases and J dropped 7 bases, with 13 bases sitting between them. This CDR3 region has 14 residues. The V gene's germline CDR1 is SNHLY and CDR2 FYNNEI. The CDR3 sequence: CASRGDGLNSPLHF. CDR3 bases: TGTGCCAGCAGGGGAGATGGGTTGAATTCACCCCTCCACTTT.

The J gene is TRBJ2-1, the V gene TRBV6-2 or TRBV6-3; 10 bases fit TRBD2. The CDR3 length is 17 residues. Germline V CDR1 and CDR2: MNHEY, SVGEGT. V trimming: 5 bases; J trimming: 6 bases; junction bases outside the gene matches: 13. The CDR3 nucleotides are TGTGCCAGCAGTCCCCTTTTCTGGACTAGCGGTCCCAATGAGCAGTTCTTC. Translating gives CASSPLFWTSGPNEQFF.

CDR3 sequence reads: CASSLTALAGYEQFF. CDR3 DNA sequence: TGTGCCAGCAGCTTAACAGCCCTTGCCGGGTATGAGCAGTTCTTC. The chain employs TRBV7-3 and TRBJ2-1; D call uncertain. V was pared by 0 bases and J by 8 bases, with 14 bases between. Germline CDR1 and CDR2: SGHTA and FQGTGA. This CDR3 contains 15 residues.

In its sample, this clone was seen once. V is TRBV3-1 (or the pseudogene TRBV3-2) and J is TRBJ2-1, with TRBD2 as a possible D gene (7 bases). The CDR3 spans 15 residues. Germline V gene data show CDR1 as LGHDT and CDR2 as YNNKEL (reference sequence). The V gene lost 1 base and the J gene lost 7 bases, with 14 bases spanning the gap. CDR3 protein: CASSQAGGEGNEQFF. The CDR3 DNA is TGTGCCAGCAGCCAAGCGGGGGGCGAAGGGAATGAGCAGTTCTTC.

This clone was observed many times. This sequence joins TRBV9 and TRBJ2-5; TRBD1 agrees at 7 bases. Germline-derived CDR1 and CDR2 are SGDLS and YYNGEE. CDR3 length: 15 residues. The V gene end was trimmed by 3 bases and the J gene end by 5 bases; junction bases not matched to a gene: 10. The CDR3 sequence: CASSANTGDGETQYF. CDR3 DNA sequence: TGTGCCAGCAGCGCTAACACAGGGGACGGGGAGACCCAGTACTTC.

V is TRBV29-1 and J is TRBJ1-4, with 9 positions matching TRBD1. Germline V lookup: CDR1 SQVTM, CDR2 ANQGSEA. The CDR3 loop spans 14 amino acids. Trimming at V came to 6 bases and at J to 7 bases, leaving 9 bases not matched to a gene. CDR3 loop: CSVGGTGLREKLFF. In DNA, the CDR3 is TGCAGCGTGGGGGGGACAGGGCTGCGTGAAAAACTGTTTTTT. Drawing the rest from reference TRBV29-1 and TRBJ1-4, the complete variable domain is SAVISQKPSRDICQRGTSLTIQCQVDSQVTMMFWYRQQPGQSLTLIATANQGSEATYESGFVIDKFPISRPNLTFSTLTVSNMSPEDSSIYLCSVGGTGLREKLFFGSGTQLSVL.

This clone came up many times. This chain joins TRBV5-1 and TRBJ1-2; no reliable D call. CDR3 length: 15 amino acids. Germline loops: CDR1 SGHRS, CDR2 YFSETQ. V was clipped by 0 bases and J by 0 bases, with 9 bases between them. The chain's CDR3 is CASSLEAGPNYGYTF. CDR3 sequence (DNA): TGCGCCAGCAGCTTGGAAGCAGGCCCTAACTATGGCTACACCTTC.

A few counts support this clone. The V gene is TRBV7-8, the J gene TRBJ2-2; TRBD2 agrees at 13 bases. The germline V gene encodes CDR1 SGHVS and CDR2 FQNEAQ. Trimming cost V 0 bases and J 4 bases; bases outside gene matches: 5. This CDR3 has 18 residues. The CDR3, as DNA: TGTGCCAGCAGCTTAGCACTAGCGGGAGGGACGTTCACCGGGGAGCTGTTTTTT. It codes for CASSLALAGGTFTGELFF.

This rearrangement joins TRBV11-2 to TRBJ1-1, with 7 bases matching TRBD1. The CDR3 consists of 11 residues. Trimming removed 5 bases from V and 10 bases from J; junction bases left unmatched: 4. Germline CDR1 is SGHAT and CDR2 is FQNNGV. The CDR3 is CASSDRAGAFF. The CDR3 DNA is TGTGCCAGCAGCGACAGGGCGGGAGCTTTCTTT.

In nucleotides, the CDR3 is TGTGCCAGCAGCTTGGGCCCACGGGAAAAACTGTTTTTT. This gives the protein CASSLGPREKLFF. J is TRBJ1-4 and V is TRBV5-4; D call uncertain. This CDR3 comprises 13 residues. Germline V gene sequence: CDR1 SGHNT, CDR2 YYREEE (reference sequence). V shed 0 bases and J shed 8 bases, with 8 bases lying between them.

The V call is TRBV7-2, the J call TRBJ1-2; unclear D gene. Per the germline V gene, CDR1 is SGHTA and CDR2 is FQGNSA. The V end was cut by 0 bases, the J end by 4 bases, with 9 bases between. The CDR3 is made up of 14 amino acids. CDR3 loop: CASSLAGRFYGYTF. The CDR3 coding sequence is TGTGCCAGCAGCTTAGCGGGCAGGTTCTATGGCTACACCTTC.

This chain joins TRBV19 and TRBJ1-2, with 8 bases fitting TRBD1. V was clipped by 6 bases and J by 2 bases; unmatched bases: 5. Germline lookup yields CDR1 LNHDA and CDR2 SQIVND (reference sequence). The CDR3 contains 14 residues. In DNA, the CDR3 is TGTGCCAGTAGCACAAGGACAGGGAACTATGGCTACACCTTC. Translated: CASSTRTGNYGYTF.

V gene TRBV19 combines with J gene TRBJ2-2; D might be TRBD1 (5 bases). Trimming shortened V by 4 bases and J by 4 bases, and 10 bases separated the two germline ends. Germline V CDR1 and CDR2: LNHDA, SQIVND (reference sequence). There are 14 residues in the CDR3. The CDR3 sequence: CASSRQLFTGELFF. The CDR3 DNA sequence: TGTGCCAGTAGTAGACAGTTGTTCACCGGGGAGCTGTTTTTT.

V gene TRBV5-1 combines with J gene TRBJ1-3, with unresolved D. The germline V gene encodes CDR1 SGHRS and CDR2 YFSETQ. Trimming removed 4 bases at V and 0 bases at J, with 14 bases between. CDR3 length equals 16 residues. The CDR3 protein is CASSLQSRNSGNTIYF. In DNA form, the CDR3 reads TGCGCCAGCAGCCTTCAAAGCAGGAACTCTGGAAACACCATATATTTT.

The chain links TRBV21-1 to TRBJ1-3. TRBV21-1 is tagged as a pseudogene. The CDR3 totals 13 residues. The CDR3 region is CASSNYPGNTIYF. The CDR3, as DNA: TGTGCCAGCAGCAACTACCCGGGAAACACCATATATTTT.

The chain links TRBV2 to TRBJ1-3; D gene ambiguous. CDR1 and CDR2 (germline): SNHLY, FYNNEI. The CDR3 runs to 13 residues. The V gene lost 0 bases and the J gene lost 4 bases, with 4 bases spanning the gap. The CDR3 region has the DNA TGTGCCAGCAGTGAAGCGCGGGGAAACACCATATATTTT. This encodes CASSEARGNTIYF.

This chain uses TRBV5-5 with TRBJ1-5; no firm D call. The CDR3 sequence is 14 residues long. Trimming pared 0 bases from V and 4 bases from J, leaving 8 bases between. CDR1 and CDR2 from the germline V gene are SGHKS and YYEKEE (reference sequence). The CDR3 nucleotides are TGTGCCAGCAGCTTGGCCTCAGTAAATCAGCCCCAGCATTTT. Its protein product is CASSLASVNQPQHF. Filled out from reference TRBV5-5 and TRBJ1-5, the complete variable domain reads DAGVTQSPTHLIKTRGQQVTLRCSPISGHKSVSWYQQVLGQGPQFIFQYYEKEERGRGNFPDRFSARQFPNYSSELNVNALLLGDSALYLCASSLASVNQPQHFGDGTRLSIL.

This chain connects TRBV30 to TRBJ2-7; D remains ambiguous. Germline values: CDR1 GTSNPN, CDR2 SVGIG (reference sequence). The CDR3 totals 13 residues. The CDR3 sequence is CAWSLGSPYEQYV. CDR3 DNA: TGTGCCTGGAGTTTGGGCAGCCCCTATGAGCAGTACGTC.

Here the CDR3 DNA reads TGTGCCAGCAGCTTGGCCGGGGACTTGGCCCAAAAACTGTTTTTT. The encoded protein is CASSLAGDLAQKLFF. This sequence joins TRBV5-6 and TRBJ1-4; weak D call: TRBD1 (5 bases). CDR1 and CDR2 from the germline V gene are SGHDT and YYEEEE. V was pared by 0 bases and J by 9 bases, with 15 bases between. The CDR3 spans 15 residues.

This chain connects TRBV7-2 to TRBJ2-3; D may be TRBD2 (5 bases). CDR3 length: 13 residues. The V end was cut by 7 bases, the J end by 5 bases, with 13 bases between. The germline CDR1 and CDR2 sequences are SGHTA and FQGNSA. The CDR3 DNA reads as TGTGCCAGCAAAGGCGGGTTCAGAGATACGCAGTATTTT. It codes for CASKGGFRDTQYF.

The CDR3 spells CASRRGNTIYF. CDR3 DNA sequence: TGTGCCAGCAGGAGAGGAAACACCATATATTTT. V gene TRBV6-5 combines with J gene TRBJ1-3; the D is unclear. V lost 6 bases and J 4 bases, leaving 4 bases between the germline ends. The CDR3 runs 11 residues. CDR1 and CDR2 from the germline V gene are MNHEY and SVGAGI.

This chain connects TRBV7-8 to TRBJ2-7; 7 nucleotides agree with TRBD2. This CDR3 contains 15 residues. Trimming took 5 bases from V and 5 from J; bases not matched to a gene: 12. Germline lookup yields CDR1 SGHVS and CDR2 FQNEAQ. The CDR3, as DNA: TGTGCCAGCAGCCAACCCGGACTAGGCGCACACGAGCAGTACTTC. Its translation is CASSQPGLGAHEQYF. The whole variable domain, remainder taken from reference TRBV7-8 and TRBJ2-7, is GAGVSQSPRYKVAKRGQDVALRCDPISGHVSLFWYQQALGQGPEFLTYFQNEAQLDKSGLPSDRFFAERPEGSVSTLKIQRTQQEDSAVYLCASSQPGLGAHEQYFGPGTRLTVT.

The V call is TRBV6-5, the J call TRBJ1-6, with TRBD1 as a possible D gene (6 bases). The germline V gene has CDR1 MNHEY and CDR2 SVGAGI. The CDR3 runs to 13 residues. V was clipped by 5 bases and J by 7 bases, with 9 bases between them. CDR3 loop: CASSRTDNSPLHF. CDR3 nucleotides: TGTGCCAGCAGTCGGACAGACAATTCACCCCTCCACTTT.

The rearrangement uses TRBV20-1 and TRBJ2-1; D uncertain. The germline V and J ends were trimmed by 7 bases and 2 bases, with 6 bases remaining between them. CDR1 is DFQATT, CDR2 SNEGSKA, per germline (reference sequence). The length of the CDR3 is 11 residues. CDR3 bases: TGCAGTGTCGGAGCCTACAATGAGCAGTTCTTC. Translated: CSVGAYNEQFF.

The V call is TRBV2, the J call TRBJ2-2; 8 bases line up with TRBD2. Germline V gene sequence: CDR1 SNHLY, CDR2 FYNNEI. Germline trimming cut 8 bases from V and 2 bases from J; bases unmatched to any gene: 4. The CDR3 is made up of 14 amino acids. Written as DNA, the CDR3 is TGTGCCAGCCGCGGGAGGATAAACACCGGGGAGCTGTTTTTT. It yields the protein CASRGRINTGELFF.

V is TRBV12-3 or TRBV12-4 and J is TRBJ2-5; D is perhaps TRBD1 (5 bases). The CDR3 sequence is 13 residues long. Trimming took off 2 bases at V and 2 bases at J, with 6 bases between the two ends. DNA of the CDR3: TGTGCCAGCAGTTTACACAGGCAAGAGACCCAGTACTTC. Its protein product is CASSLHRQETQYF.

This clone has only one observation. The chain couples TRBV5-6 to TRBJ2-1, with D tentatively TRBD2 (5 bases). From germline, CDR1 is SGHDT and CDR2 YYEEEE. Trimming removed 4 bases from V and 3 bases from J, with 11 bases in between. The length of the CDR3 is 14 residues. The CDR3, as DNA: TGTGCCAGCAGCCAGGTCGGGGACTACAATGAGCAGTTCTTC. It is translated as CASSQVGDYNEQFF.

The chain employs TRBV6-2 or TRBV6-3 and TRBJ2-3, with 11 bases that match TRBD2. The CDR3 sequence is 16 residues long. Germline CDR1 is MNHEY and CDR2 is SVGEGT. V gave up 6 bases and J gave up 7 bases; unmatched junction bases: 12. The CDR3 spells CASSPGTSGFWNTQYF. For the CDR3, the DNA is TGTGCCAGCAGCCCCGGGACTAGCGGCTTCTGGAATACGCAGTATTTT.

V gene TRBV6-5 combines with J gene TRBJ1-1; the match to TRBD1 covers 7 bases. Germline V gene lookup returns CDR1 MNHEY and CDR2 SVGAGI. This CDR3 spans 14 amino acids. J lost 4 bases, V lost 6 bases, and 8 bases had no gene match. CDR3 region: CASSLGTVGTEAFF. As DNA, the CDR3 is TGTGCCAGCAGCCTCGGGACAGTTGGCACTGAAGCTTTCTTT.